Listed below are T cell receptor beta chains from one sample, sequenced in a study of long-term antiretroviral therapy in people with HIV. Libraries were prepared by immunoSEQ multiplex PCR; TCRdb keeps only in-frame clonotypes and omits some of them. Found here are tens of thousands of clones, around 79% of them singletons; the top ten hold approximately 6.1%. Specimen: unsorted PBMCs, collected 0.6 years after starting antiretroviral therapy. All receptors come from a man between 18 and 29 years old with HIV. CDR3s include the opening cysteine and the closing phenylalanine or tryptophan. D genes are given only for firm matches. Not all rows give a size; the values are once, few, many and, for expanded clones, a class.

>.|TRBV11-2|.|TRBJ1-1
CASSFGQTNTEAFF
TGTGCCAGCAGCTTTGGACAGACAAACACTGAAGCTTTCTTT
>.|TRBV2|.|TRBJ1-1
CASRVQGNSEAFF
TGTGCCAGCAGGGTACAGGGAAATTCTGAAGCTTTCTTT
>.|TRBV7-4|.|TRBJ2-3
CASSLEGVRPEENTDTQYF
TGTGCCAGCAGCTTAGAGGGTGTACGCCCGGAGGAGAACACAGATACGCAGTATTTT
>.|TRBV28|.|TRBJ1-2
CASSLWDSTNYGYTF
TGTGCCAGCAGTTTATGGGACTCAACTAACTATGGCTACACCTTC
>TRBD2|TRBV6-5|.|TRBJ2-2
CASSYRTSGRAGELFF
TGTGCCAGCAGTTACCGAACTAGCGGGAGGGCCGGGGAGCTGTTTTTT
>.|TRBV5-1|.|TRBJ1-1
CASLPGSGTEAFF
TGCGCCAGCCTCCCCGGGTCGGGCACTGAAGCTTTCTTT
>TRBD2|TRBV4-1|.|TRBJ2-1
CASSHLEGGPAYNEQFF
TGCGCCAGCAGCCATTTGGAGGGAGGGCCCGCCTACAATGAGCAGTTCTTC
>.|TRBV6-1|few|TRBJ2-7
CASSGGAGPYEQYF
TGTGCCAGCAGTGGGGGCGCAGGGCCCTACGAGCAGTACTTC
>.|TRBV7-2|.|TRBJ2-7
CASSLVGTRSYEQYF
TGTGCCAGCAGCTTAGTGGGGACGCGCTCCTACGAGCAGTACTTC
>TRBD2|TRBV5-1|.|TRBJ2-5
CASSWGLAEQETQYF
TGCGCCAGCAGCTGGGGACTAGCGGAACAAGAGACCCAGTACTTC
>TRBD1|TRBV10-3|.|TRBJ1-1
CATRDRDTEAFF
TGTGCCACCCGGGACAGAGACACTGAAGCTTTCTTT
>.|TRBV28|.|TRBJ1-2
CASSLGQYGYTF
TGTGCCAGCAGTCTCGGACAGTATGGCTACACCTTC
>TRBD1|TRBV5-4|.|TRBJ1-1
CASSLPGQGIGTEAFF
TGTGCCAGCAGCTTACCGGGACAGGGGATTGGAACTGAAGCTTTCTTT
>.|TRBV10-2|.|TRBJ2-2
CAGILPNTGELFF
TGCGCGGGGATACTTCCGAACACCGGGGAGCTGTTTTTT
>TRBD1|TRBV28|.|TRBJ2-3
CASIPWGQGTDTQYF
TGTGCCAGCATCCCATGGGGACAGGGGACAGATACGCAGTATTTT
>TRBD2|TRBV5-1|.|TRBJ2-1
CASSSGLAGPNEQFF
TGCGCCAGCAGCTCGGGACTAGCGGGACCTAATGAGCAGTTCTTC
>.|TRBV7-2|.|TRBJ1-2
CASPRRTEQAPSHGYTF
TGTGCCAGCCCGCGGAGGACAGAGCAGGCGCCATCGCATGGCTACACCTTC
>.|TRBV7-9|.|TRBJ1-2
CASSDGTVELNYGYTF
TGTGCCAGCAGCGACGGGACGGTAGAACTTAACTATGGCTACACCTTC
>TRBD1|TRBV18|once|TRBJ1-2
CASSPGDRGGYTF
TGTGCCAGCTCACCCGGGGACAGGGGTGGCTACACCTTC
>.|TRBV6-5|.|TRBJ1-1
CASSVGPNTEAFF
TGTGCCAGCAGTGTAGGGCCGAACACTGAAGCTTTCTTT
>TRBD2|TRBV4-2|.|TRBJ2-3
CASSQGLAGGPSTDTQYF
TGTGCCAGCAGCCAAGGACTAGCGGGAGGGCCGAGCACAGATACGCAGTATTTT
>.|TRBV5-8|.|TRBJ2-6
CASSLLTVASGANVLTF
TGTGCCAGCAGCCTTTTGACAGTAGCCTCTGGGGCCAACGTCCTGACTTTC
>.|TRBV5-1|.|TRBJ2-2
CASSLEGDTGELFF
TGCGCCAGCAGCTTGGAGGGGGACACCGGGGAGCTGTTTTTT
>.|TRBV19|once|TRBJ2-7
CASSIGPNEQYF
TGTGCCAGTAGTATAGGGCCCAACGAGCAGTACTTC
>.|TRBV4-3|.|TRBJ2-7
CASSQDLWGASYEQYF
TGCGCCAGCAGCCAAGATCTATGGGGGGCCTCCTACGAGCAGTACTTC
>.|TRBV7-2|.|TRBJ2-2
CASSQNRDAGELFF
TGTGCCAGCAGCCAAAACCGGGACGCCGGGGAGCTGTTTTTT
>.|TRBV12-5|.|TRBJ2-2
CASGLEGTGELFF
TGTGCTAGTGGTCTGGAGGGGACCGGGGAGCTGTTTTTT
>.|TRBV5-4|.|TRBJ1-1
CASSLRDSTLSPTNTEAFF
TGTGCCAGCAGTCTTCGGGACTCTACTCTTTCCCCCACGAACACTGAAGCTTTCTTT
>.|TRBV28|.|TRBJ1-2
CASSFRPGASYTF
TGTGCCAGCAGTTTTAGGCCGGGGGCAAGCTACACCTTC
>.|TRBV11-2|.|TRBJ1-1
CASSLGSSLTEAFF
TGTGCCAGCAGCTTAGGGAGCTCACTCACTGAAGCTTTCTTT
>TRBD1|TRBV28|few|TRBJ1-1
CASSLLGGWDTEAFF
TGTGCCAGCAGTTTATTAGGGGGCTGGGACACTGAAGCTTTCTTT
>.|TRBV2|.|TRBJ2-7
CASSGYQGIGAYEQYF
TGTGCCAGCAGTGGATACCAGGGGATCGGGGCCTACGAGCAGTACTTC
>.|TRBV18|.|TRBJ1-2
CASSPGPNYGYTF
TGTGCCAGCTCCCCCGGCCCTAACTATGGCTACACCTTC
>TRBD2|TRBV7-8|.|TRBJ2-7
CASSLGTSGGGYF
TGTGCCAGCAGCTTAGGGACTAGCGGAGGGGGGTACTTC